The 30 T cell receptor beta chains given below trace back to one sample, sequenced in a study of regulatory T cells in long-lasting Graves disease. Researchers made TCR beta libraries by using iRepertoire HTBI primers and running Arm-PCR on CDR3 regions. TCRdb used MiXCR to reprocess the multiplex PCR reads, holding one entry per CDR3 protein. The sample lists 540,000 or so distinct CDR3 sequences; approximately 12% were seen once. The sample's time point: newly diagnosed GD, antithyroid drugs for less than 3 months. RNA extracted from PBMCs served as the sequencing template. This sample also belongs to another study, concerning T cells in Graves' hyperthyroidism and ophthalmopathy.

Sample: peripheral blood mononuclear cells (PBMCs), taken at new diagnosis, from a patient treated with antithyroid drugs. These TCRs come from a young man with Graves disease.

The rearrangement links TRBV4-1 to TRBJ1-1; D is unclear. The CDR3 runs 17 residues. Trimming removed 0 bases at V and 0 bases at J, with 14 bases between. Germline CDR1 is MGHRA and CDR2 is YSYEKL. In nucleotides, the CDR3 is TGCGCCAGCAGCCAAGAGGGTAGCCGGAGCATGAACACTGAAGCTTTCTTT. This encodes CASSQEGSRSMNTEAFF.

The chain recombines TRBV20-1 with TRBJ2-7, with 7 nucleotides matching TRBD2. Germline V gene data show CDR1 as DFQATT and CDR2 as SNEGSKA (reference sequence). This CDR3 comprises 13 residues. After removal of 5 bases from V and 2 bases from J, the junction contained 6 bases not matched to a gene. CDR3 sequence reads: CSAHRDYTYEQYF. CDR3 nucleotide sequence: TGCAGTGCTCACCGGGACTATACCTACGAGCAGTACTTC.

In its sample, this clonotype was seen many times. The CDR3 region has the DNA TGTGCCAGCAGTCCCATAGGACGGAACTATGGCTACACCTTC. This codes for CASSPIGRNYGYTF. J is TRBJ1-2 and V is TRBV12-3 or TRBV12-4; no reliable D call. Trimming took off 5 bases at V and 2 bases at J, with 12 bases between the two ends. There are 14 residues in the CDR3.

This clonotype appeared many times. The chain carries TRBV28 and TRBJ2-3, with D perhaps given as TRBD1 or TRBD2 (5 bases each). Trimming pared 3 bases from V and 4 bases from J, leaving 11 bases between. Germline V gives CDR1 MDHEN, CDR2 SYDVKM. The CDR3 contains 14 residues. In DNA, the CDR3 is TGTGCCAGCAGTTTTTTGGGACGAGCAGATACGCAGTATTTT. The encoded protein is CASSFLGRADTQYF.

This clonotype has only a few counts. This chain links TRBV9 with TRBJ1-1; D gene ambiguous. This CDR3 region has 13 residues. V dropped 4 bases and J dropped 4 bases, with 11 bases sitting between them. Germline V CDR1 and CDR2: SGDLS, YYNGEE. The CDR3 reads CASSPFPGTEAFF. In DNA, the CDR3 is TGTGCCAGCAGCCCCTTTCCGGGCACTGAAGCTTTCTTT.

This clonotype showed up many times. The gene calls are TRBV30 and TRBJ2-7, with 7 bases fitting TRBD2. Germline CDR1 is GTSNPN and CDR2 is SVGIG (reference sequence). CDR3 length equals 10 residues. The chain's CDR3 is CARGDHEQYF. In DNA, the CDR3 is TGTGCTCGGGGGGACCACGAGCAGTACTTC.

This sequence joins TRBV20-1 and TRBJ1-2; TRBD1 matches at 10 bases. Germline V gene sequence: CDR1 DFQATT, CDR2 SNEGSKA (reference sequence). The CDR3 is 17 amino acids. With 0 bases clipped from V and 2 bases from J, the junction kept 9 bases outside the gene matches. CDR3 nucleotides: TGCAGTGCTAGAGAGAACCCGGGACAGGGGATAAACTATGGCTACACCTTC. It is translated as CSARENPGQGINYGYTF.

CDR3 amino acids: CASSLGTSGSATEQYF. The CDR3 DNA follows: TGCGCCAGCAGCTTAGGGACTAGCGGGAGCGCTACCGAGCAGTACTTC. The chain has TRBV5-1 and TRBJ2-7; TRBD2 matches at 14 bases. The V and J ends lost 2 bases and 6 bases, in that order; junction bases with no gene match: 7. The germline CDR1 and CDR2 sequences are SGHRS and YFSETQ. CDR3 length equals 16 residues.

CDR3 coding DNA: TGTGCCAGCAGTCCTAGCCGGGTTAGCAATCAGCCCCAGCATTTT. Residues: CASSPSRVSNQPQHF. The chain recombines TRBV7-2 with TRBJ1-5; D is uncertain. The germline V and J ends were trimmed by 6 bases and 0 bases, with 12 bases remaining between them. Per the germline V gene, CDR1 is SGHTA and CDR2 is FQGNSA. The CDR3 runs to 15 residues.

This clonotype has a count of ten or more. The rearrangement uses TRBV20-1 and TRBJ2-5; 7 bases are a match to TRBD1. CDR1 is DFQATT and CDR2 is SNEGSKA in the germline V gene (reference sequence). The CDR3 has 13 residues. V gave up 2 bases and J gave up 5 bases; unmatched junction bases: 5. CDR3 in amino acids: CSARSVDRETQYF. The CDR3 DNA reads TGCAGTGCTAGATCGGTGGACAGGGAGACCCAGTACTTC.

The sample holds a few counts of this clonotype. The chain couples TRBV25-1 to TRBJ1-4; D gene unclear. Germline V gives CDR1 MGHDK, CDR2 SYGVNS. Between the trimmed V and J ends, which lost 4 bases and 3 bases, there was a span of 6 bases. The CDR3 length is 13 residues. CDR3 coding DNA: TGTGCCAGCAGTGGCCAGCCTAATGAAAAACTGTTTTTT. Its protein product is CASSGQPNEKLFF.

The chain employs TRBV20-1 and TRBJ2-1, with D maybe TRBD2 (6 bases). The CDR3 covers 14 residues. Looked up from germline, CDR1 is DFQATT and CDR2 is SNEGSKA (reference sequence). Trimming took off 2 bases at V and 2 bases at J, with 10 bases between the two ends. The CDR3 protein is CSARISGAYNEQFF. The CDR3 DNA is TGCAGTGCTAGAATTAGCGGAGCCTACAATGAGCAGTTCTTC.

This clonotype was counted ten times or more. The V call is TRBV6-5, the J call TRBJ2-3, with a weak D call TRBD2 (6 bases). Germline V lookup: CDR1 MNHEY, CDR2 SVGAGI. Trimming left V 4 bases short and J 3 bases short, with 17 bases between. The CDR3 is made up of 16 amino acids. The DNA for the CDR3 is TGTGCCAGCAGTTTGAGTGAAGATGGGGGGACAGATACGCAGTATTTT. Its translation: CASSLSEDGGTDTQYF.

This clonotype was seen many times. This chain joins TRBV20-1 and TRBJ1-5; D is unresolved. The germline V gene has CDR1 DFQATT and CDR2 SNEGSKA (reference sequence). The CDR3 runs 12 residues. V shed 0 bases and J shed 7 bases, with 7 bases lying between them. This chain's CDR3 is CSARDLGQPQHF. The DNA of the CDR3 is TGCAGTGCTAGAGATCTTGGGCAGCCCCAGCATTTT.

The chain recombines TRBV20-1 with TRBJ2-1; 9 positions match TRBD2. Germline V gene lookup returns CDR1 DFQATT and CDR2 SNEGSKA (reference sequence). J lost 3 bases, V lost 3 bases, and 6 bases had no gene match. The CDR3 runs to 15 residues. DNA for the CDR3: TGCAGTGCTAGGGGAAGCGGGGGGCTCTACAATGAGCAGTTCTTC. Its protein product is CSARGSGGLYNEQFF.

There are a few counts of this clonotype. This chain joins TRBV18 and TRBJ1-2, with unresolved D. Germline V gene sequence: CDR1 KGHSH, CDR2 LQKENI. This CDR3 spans 14 amino acids. V lost 2 bases to trimming and J lost 0 bases, with 7 bases between them. CDR3 DNA sequence: TGTGCCAGCTCACCAACCCCGGCTAACTATGGCTACACCTTC. Its protein product is CASSPTPANYGYTF.

This clonotype was observed at least ten times. The V call is TRBV24-1, the J call TRBJ1-1; D perhaps matches TRBD1 (5 bases). The V gene's germline CDR1 is KGHDR and CDR2 SFDVKD. V was clipped by 9 bases and J by 1 base, with 11 bases between them. There are 13 residues in the CDR3. The chain's CDR3 is CATQLGGNTEAFF. The CDR3 DNA reads TGTGCCACCCAACTGGGGGGGAACACTGAAGCTTTCTTT.

This clonotype was recorded a few times. The chain employs TRBV5-1 and TRBJ2-5; perhaps TRBD2 as D (6 bases). Trimming pared 0 bases from V and 0 bases from J, leaving 12 bases between. This CDR3 region has 16 residues. The germline V gene has CDR1 SGHRS and CDR2 YFSETQ. In DNA, the CDR3 is TGCGCCAGCAGCTTGGCCGGAGCGGGTAACCAAGAGACCCAGTACTTC. Translation gives CASSLAGAGNQETQYF.

This clonotype was counted at least ten times. The V gene is TRBV14, the J gene TRBJ2-5; 9 bases match TRBD2. V lost 1 base and J lost 4; bases outside the gene matches: 10. CDR1 is SGHDN, CDR2 FVKESK, per germline. CDR3 length equals 17 residues. In nucleotides, the CDR3 is TGTGCCAGCAGCCAAGGGCGGAGCGGGAGGTTGGCAGAGACCCAGTACTTC. Translated, it gives CASSQGRSGRLAETQYF. The full variable domain, in which reference TRBV14 and TRBJ2-5 provide the parts outside the CDR3, is EAGVTQFPSHSVIEKGQTVTLRCDPISGHDNLYWYRRVMGKEIKFLLHFVKESKQDESGMPNNRFLAERTGGTYSTLKVQPAELEDSGVYFCASSQGRSGRLAETQYFGPGTRLLVL.

The rearrangement links TRBV12-3 or TRBV12-4 to TRBJ1-2; 7 positions match TRBD1. The length of the CDR3 is 14 residues. The junction had 8 bases not matched to a gene; V was cut back by 4 bases and J by 6 bases. This CDR3 is CASSSRDREHGYTF. CDR3 bases: TGTGCCAGCAGTTCCCGAGACAGGGAGCATGGCTACACCTTC.

This clonotype was seen at least ten times. The chain is built from TRBV7-9 and TRBJ2-1; D is perhaps TRBD1 or TRBD2 (5 bases each). The CDR3 spans 16 residues. V shed 5 bases and J shed 0 bases, with 14 bases lying between them. Germline V gene sequence: CDR1 SEHNR, CDR2 FQNEAQ (reference sequence). The CDR3 DNA follows: TGTGCCAGCAGCGCGCGTAGGGGAGTCTCCTACAATGAGCAGTTCTTC. This encodes CASSARRGVSYNEQFF.

This clonotype was observed a handful of times. The chain recombines TRBV7-2 with TRBJ2-3; 11 positions match TRBD1. The CDR3 length is 16 residues. V was clipped by 2 bases and J by 5 bases; unmatched bases: 6. Germline CDR1 SGHTA, CDR2 FQGNSA. CDR3 in DNA: TGTGCCAGCAGCTTACTCTTGGACAGGGGGCAAGATACGCAGTATTTT. Amino acids: CASSLLLDRGQDTQYF.

This clonotype was counted ten times or more. The chain uses TRBV27 and TRBJ2-7; no definite D call. V gave up 5 bases and J gave up 4 bases, with 3 bases separating them. Germline V gene lookup returns CDR1 MNHEY and CDR2 SMNVEV (reference sequence). This CDR3 region has 10 residues. The CDR3 DNA is TGTGCCAGCAGTCAGTACGAGCAGTACTTC. As protein: CASSQYEQYF.

The table lists this clonotype with a few counts. V usage is TRBV6-1 and J usage is TRBJ2-3, with TRBD2 matching over 10 bases. The V gene end was trimmed by 6 bases and the J gene end by 0 bases; junction bases not matched to a gene: 6. The CDR3 is 16 residues long. The V gene's germline CDR1 is MNHNS and CDR2 SASEGT. Written as DNA, the CDR3 is TGTGCCAGCAGCCCGAGCGGGAGGGGTAGCACAGATACGCAGTATTTT. Its translation: CASSPSGRGSTDTQYF.

As to this clonotype: One end of the junction does not line up with germline, which may come from a read error. The chain has TRBV2 and TRBJ1-6; perhaps TRBD1 as D (6 bases). Germline CDR1 is SNHLY and CDR2 is FYNNEI. This CDR3 contains 19 residues. DNA of the CDR3: TGTGCCAGCAGTGAAGCGCTTCTTGGGGGGCGTTCCTATAATTCACCCCCCCACTTT. Protein: CASSEALLGGRSYNSPPHF.

On this clonotype itself: A junction boundary mismatches the germline segment, possibly from a read error. The chain employs TRBV25-1 and TRBJ1-4, with 9 bases that match TRBD1. In germline, CDR1 is MGHDK, CDR2 SYGVNS. CDR3 length: 16 residues. Written as DNA, the CDR3 is TGTGCCGGCAGTGACTCCGACAGGGGGACTAATGAAAAACTGTTTTTT. Its protein product is CAGSDSDRGTNEKLFF.

This clonotype was seen many times. The chain uses TRBV29-1 and TRBJ2-7; 7 bases are shared with TRBD2. Trimming removed 3 bases from V and 2 bases from J; junction bases left unmatched: 4. Germline loops: CDR1 SQVTM, CDR2 ANQGSEA. The CDR3 is 13 residues long. Here the CDR3 DNA reads TGCAGCGTTGACGGTGGGAGGGCCTACGAGCAGTACTTC. It codes for CSVDGGRAYEQYF.

Ten or more counts support this clonotype. The J gene is TRBJ2-7, the V gene TRBV7-2, with TRBD2 identical over 9 bases. CDR3 length: 16 amino acids. The germline gives CDR1 SGHTA, CDR2 FQGNSA. The V segment lost 1 base and the J segment 4 bases; nucleotides outside the gene matches: 8. CDR3 nucleotide sequence: TGTGCCAGCAGCTTAGATGTGCTAGCGGGAAGTTACGAGCAGTACTTC. Translated, it gives CASSLDVLAGSYEQYF. Looking up the rest from reference TRBV7-2 and TRBJ2-7 gives the full variable domain: GAGVSQSPSNKVTEKGKDVELRCDPISGHTALYWYRQSLGQGLEFLIYFQGNSAPDKSGLPSDRFSAERTGGSVSTLTIQRTQQEDSAVYLCASSLDVLAGSYEQYFGPGTRLTVT.

The chain is built from TRBV6-1 and TRBJ2-1, with 13 nucleotides matching TRBD2. J was trimmed by 10 bases and V by 11 bases; bases with no gene match: 14. Germline loops: CDR1 MNHNS, CDR2 SASEGT. The CDR3 covers 15 residues. Here the CDR3 reads CAGAGTSGNQVEQFF. As DNA, the CDR3 is TGTGCCGGCGCCGGGACTAGCGGGAATCAGGTCGAGCAGTTCTTC.

This clonotype appeared many times. The chain uses TRBV19 and TRBJ1-5; 7 bases match TRBD1. CDR1 is LNHDA, CDR2 SQIVND, per germline (reference sequence). This CDR3 region has 15 residues. J lost 2 bases, V lost 6 bases, and 7 bases had no gene match. The CDR3, as DNA: TGTGCCAGTAGGGGAGACAGGGCGGGCAATCAGCCCCAGCATTTT. Protein: CASRGDRAGNQPQHF.